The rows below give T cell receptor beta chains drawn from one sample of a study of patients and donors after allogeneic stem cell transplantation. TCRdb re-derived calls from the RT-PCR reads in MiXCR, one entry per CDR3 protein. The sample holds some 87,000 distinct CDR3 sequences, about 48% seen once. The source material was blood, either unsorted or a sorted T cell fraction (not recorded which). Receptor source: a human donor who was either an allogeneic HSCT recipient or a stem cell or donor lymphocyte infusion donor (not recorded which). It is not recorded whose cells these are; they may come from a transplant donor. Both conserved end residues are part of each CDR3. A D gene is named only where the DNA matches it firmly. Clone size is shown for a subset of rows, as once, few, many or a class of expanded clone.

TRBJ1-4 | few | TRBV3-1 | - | CASSQPTGSTNEKLFF | TGTGCCAGCAGCCAGCCTACAGGCTCAACTAATGAAAAACTGTTTTTT
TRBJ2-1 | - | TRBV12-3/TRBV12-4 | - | CASSPIRDSYNEQFF | TGTGCCAGCAGTCCTATCCGGGACTCCTACAATGAGCAGTTCTTC
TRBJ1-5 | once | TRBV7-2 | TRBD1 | CASSDRGLGNQPQHF | TGTGCCAGCAGCGACAGGGGGCTCGGCAATCAGCCCCAGCATTTT
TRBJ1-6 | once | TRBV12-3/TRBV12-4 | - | CASTGGGSPLHF | TGTGCCAGCACCGGAGGAGGGTCACCCCTCCACTTT
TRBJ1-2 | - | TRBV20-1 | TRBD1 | CSAGTGTASGGYTF | TGCAGTGCTGGTACCGGGACAGCCTCGGGAGGCTACACCTTC
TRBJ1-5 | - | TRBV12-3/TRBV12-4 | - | CASSRVQGHSNQPQHF | TGTGCCAGCAGCCGCGTCCAGGGGCATAGCAATCAGCCCCAGCATTTT
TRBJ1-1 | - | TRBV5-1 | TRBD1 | CASTEGARTEAFF | TGCGCCAGCACGGAGGGGGCGCGAACTGAAGCTTTCTTT
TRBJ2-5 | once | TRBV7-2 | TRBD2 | CASSLRLAWETQYF | TGTGCCAGCAGCTTAAGACTAGCTTGGGAGACCCAGTACTTC
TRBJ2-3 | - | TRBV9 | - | CASSVRESRTDTQYF | TGTGCCAGCAGCGTCCGGGAGAGTCGCACAGATACGCAGTATTTT
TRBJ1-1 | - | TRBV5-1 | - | CASSPSTGANTEAFF | TGCGCCAGCAGTCCAAGTACAGGTGCGAACACTGAAGCTTTCTTT
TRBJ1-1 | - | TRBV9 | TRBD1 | CASSGNRGPNTEAFF | TGTGCCAGCAGTGGAAACAGGGGCCCGAACACTGAAGCTTTCTTT
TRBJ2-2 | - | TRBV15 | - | CATSSWKSPNLLTGELFF | TGTGCCACCAGCAGCTGGAAGTCACCTAACCTCTTGACCGGGGAGCTGTTTTTT
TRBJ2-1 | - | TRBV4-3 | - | CASSPSSFSYNEQFF | TGCGCCAGCAGCCCCTCGTCTTTCTCCTACAATGAGCAGTTCTTC
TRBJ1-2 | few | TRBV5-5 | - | CASSSTPSYGYTF | TGTGCCAGCAGCTCGACACCCTCCTATGGCTACACCTTC
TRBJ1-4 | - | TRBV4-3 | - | CASSQEDSPNEKLFF | TGCGCCAGCAGCCAAGAGGACAGCCCTAATGAAAAACTGTTTTTT
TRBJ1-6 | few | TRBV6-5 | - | CASTREGANNSPLHF | TGTGCCAGCACGAGGGAAGGGGCCAATAATTCACCCCTCCACTTT
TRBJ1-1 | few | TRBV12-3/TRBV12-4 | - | CASRYRVSKTEAFF | TGTGCCAGCAGGTACAGGGTTTCGAAGACTGAAGCTTTCTTT
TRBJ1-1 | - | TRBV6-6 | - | CASSYPQNTEAFF | TGTGCCAGCAGTTATCCCCAGAACACTGAAGCTTTCTTT
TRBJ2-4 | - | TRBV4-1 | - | CASSPFGTDNIQYF | TGCGCCAGCAGCCCCTTCGGCACTGATAACATTCAGTACTTC
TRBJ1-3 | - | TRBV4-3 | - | CASSQAQGLSGNTIYF | TGCGCCAGCAGCCAGGCACAGGGTCTCTCTGGAAACACCATATATTTT
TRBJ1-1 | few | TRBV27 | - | CASSPRTRDSNTEAFF | TGTGCCAGCAGTCCGCGGACCCGGGATTCGAACACTGAAGCTTTCTTT
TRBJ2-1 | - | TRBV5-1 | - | CASSLGQSWGNEQFF | TGCGCCAGCAGCTTGGGACAGTCTTGGGGCAATGAGCAGTTCTTC
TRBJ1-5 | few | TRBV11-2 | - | CASSAYGRGDSNQPQHF | TGTGCCAGCAGCGCATATGGTCGAGGGGATAGCAATCAGCCCCAGCATTTT
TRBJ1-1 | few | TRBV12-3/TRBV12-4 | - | CASRFTSNRTVAEAFF | TGTGCCAGCAGATTTACGAGTAATAGGACGGTCGCTGAAGCTTTCTTT
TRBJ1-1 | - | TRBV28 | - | CASSPWGPAFF | TGTGCCAGCAGTCCTTGGGGGCCAGCTTTCTTT
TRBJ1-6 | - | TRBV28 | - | CASSSEGRFDSPLHF | TGTGCCAGCAGTAGCGAAGGGCGGTTTGATTCACCCCTCCACTTT
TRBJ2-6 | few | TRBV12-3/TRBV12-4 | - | CATSDLQLGANVPTF | TGTGCCACGAGCGACCTCCAGCTCGGGGCCAACGTCCCGACTTTC
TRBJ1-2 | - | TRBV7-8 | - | CASSLVDGYGYTF | TGTGCCAGCAGCTTGGTAGACGGATATGGCTACACCTTC
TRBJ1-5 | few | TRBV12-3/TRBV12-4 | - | CASRRNGQPQHF | TGTGCCAGCAGGCGAAACGGTCAGCCCCAGCATTTT
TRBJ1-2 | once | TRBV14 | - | CASSQDFASAHEVVSYGYTF | TGTGCCAGCAGCCAAGATTTTGCCTCCGCTCATGAGGTGGTGAGCTATGGCTACACCTTC
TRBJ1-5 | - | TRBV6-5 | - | CASRPDQGNQPQHF | TGTGCCAGCAGGCCCGATCAGGGAAATCAGCCCCAGCATTTT
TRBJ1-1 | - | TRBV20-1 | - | CSVTRGGMKDTEAFF | TGCAGTGTTACCCGGGGGGGGATGAAGGACACTGAAGCTTTCTTT
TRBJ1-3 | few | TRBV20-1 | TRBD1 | CSAREQGNTIYF | TGCAGTGCTAGAGAACAGGGGAACACCATATATTTT
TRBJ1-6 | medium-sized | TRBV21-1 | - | CASRTGGESSYNSPLHF | TGTGCCAGTCGGACAGGGGGCGAGAGCTCCTATAATTCACCCCTCCACTTT
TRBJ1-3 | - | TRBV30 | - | CAWRDEGNTIYF | TGTGCCTGGAGGGACGAGGGAAACACCATATATTTT